This entry concerns a single T cell receptor beta chain. These data originate in a study of blood T cell repertoires in COVID-19. Across the study: The study drew acute and convalescent COVID-19 samples from the United States, Italy and Spain.

The data were produced by immunoSEQ multiplex PCR, yet TCRdb's version contains in-frame clones alone and is incomplete. The data contain 390,000 or so clones, 87% of them singletons. The age range of participants was about 18 to 100 years, with residence in fewer than 25 US areas. Each participant's cohort was designated according to participant-reported clinical history. Per germline, CDR1 LNHDA and CDR2 SQIVND (reference sequence). The CDR3 runs 16 residues. V lost 6 bases and J lost 0, with 15 bases in between. This TCR was sampled from a woman aged 50 to 60 who had recovered from COVID-19. V is TRBV19 and J is TRBJ1-3, with D unclear. Sequencing used PBMCs or T cells enriched from blood (not recorded which). CDR3 coding DNA: TGTGCCAGTAGCGCATTATTAGTTGTCTCTGGAAACACCATATATTTT. Its protein product is CASSALLVVSGNTIYF.